The 23 T cell receptor beta chains below were found in one sample sequenced in a study of T cell responses to AZD1222 COVID-19 vaccine. This table comes from immunoSEQ multiplex PCR, and its TCRdb copy is limited to in-frame clones, with some not included. The profile covers 120,000 or so clones, with about 89% appearing a single time and approximately 10% taken by the ten largest. The source material was peripheral blood, sampled on day 0 of MenACWY control vaccination. Source of these receptors: an adult in good health.

The V call is TRBV4-1, the J call TRBJ1-5; the D gene is possibly TRBD1 (5 bases). The germline gives CDR1 MGHRA, CDR2 YSYEKL. V was pared by 4 bases and J by 6 bases, with 19 bases between. This CDR3 contains 16 residues. CDR3 sequence: CASSPLEGQGGQPQHF. The CDR3, as DNA: TGCGCCAGCAGCCCTCTGGAGGGGCAGGGAGGTCAGCCCCAGCATTTT.

The sample holds one count of this clone. The CDR3 sequence: CASKSPRGQLGGEQFF. For the CDR3, the DNA is TGTGCCAGCAAATCCCCACGGGGCCAGCTCGGGGGGGAGCAGTTCTTC. The chain links TRBV27 to TRBJ2-1; 7 bases agree with TRBD2. Trimming removed 7 bases from V and 10 bases from J; junction bases left unmatched: 19. Germline values: CDR1 MNHEY, CDR2 SMNVEV (reference sequence). This CDR3 spans 16 amino acids.

V gene TRBV6-5 combines with J gene TRBJ1-2; no definite D call. CDR1 is MNHEY, CDR2 SVGAGI, per germline. V was pared by 7 bases and J by 8 bases, with 23 bases between. This CDR3 region has 15 residues. The CDR3 coding sequence is TGTGCCAGCACTAACTCCCCTTATAACTATGGCGGCTACACCTTC. Translating gives CASTNSPYNYGGYTF.

J is TRBJ1-5 and V is TRBV4-1, with D tentatively TRBD1 (6 bases). Germline V gene sequence: CDR1 MGHRA, CDR2 YSYEKL. V lost 2 bases and J lost 0, with 14 bases in between. The CDR3 runs to 17 residues. CDR3 nucleotides: TGCGCCAGCAGCCAATTACTAGGGGACAATAGCAATCAGCCCCAGCATTTT. This encodes CASSQLLGDNSNQPQHF.

The chain is built from TRBV6-5 and TRBJ2-7; 9 bases align to TRBD1. V lost 2 bases and J lost 5; bases outside the gene matches: 10. Germline V gene lookup returns CDR1 MNHEY and CDR2 SVGAGI. This CDR3 contains 16 residues. The CDR3 bases are TGTGCCAGCAGTTACGGTCCAGCCGGGACAGGGAACGAGCAGTACTTC. Protein sequence: CASSYGPAGTGNEQYF.

The V and J genes are TRBV5-1 and TRBJ2-5, with D uncertain. The germline V gene has CDR1 SGHRS and CDR2 YFSETQ. V was trimmed by 0 bases and J by 0 bases, leaving 9 bases between them. The CDR3 extends over 15 amino acids. CDR3 coding DNA: TGCGCCAGCAGCTTGGTGGCAGGCGACCAAGAGACCCAGTACTTC. This sequence encodes CASSLVAGDQETQYF.

Only one count was recorded for this clone. V gene TRBV28 combines with J gene TRBJ1-2; the D is unclear. V shed 6 bases and J shed 6 bases, with 5 bases lying between them. Germline V gene lookup returns CDR1 MDHEN and CDR2 SYDVKM. The CDR3 has 10 residues. DNA for the CDR3: TGTGCCAGCAGCTATCATGGCTACACCTTC. This gives the protein CASSYHGYTF.

The rearrangement joins TRBV7-2 to TRBJ2-3; TRBD2 matches at 7 bases. The CDR3 runs 16 residues. Per the germline V gene, CDR1 is SGHTA and CDR2 is FQGNSA. V dropped 4 bases and J dropped 5; count of bases not matched to a gene: 12. The CDR3 reads CASSSDSGRGRDTQYF. Here the CDR3 DNA reads TGTGCCAGCAGCTCGGATAGCGGGCGGGGCCGAGATACGCAGTATTTT.

The V gene is TRBV11-1, the J gene TRBJ2-3; D uncertain. Trimming left V 4 bases short and J 6 bases short, with 8 bases between. Germline V CDR1 and CDR2: SGHAT, FQDESV (reference sequence). The CDR3 is made up of 12 amino acids. As DNA, the CDR3 is TGTGCCAGCAGCTCCAGGATGGATACGCAGTATTTT. Encoded protein: CASSSRMDTQYF.

The CDR3, as DNA: TGCGCCAGCAGCTTAACCAGCGAGCAGTACTTC. Translated, it gives CASSLTSEQYF. The V gene is TRBV5-1, the J gene TRBJ2-7, with D unresolved. Germline CDR1 and CDR2: SGHRS and YFSETQ. The CDR3 sequence is 11 residues long. V dropped 2 bases and J dropped 6 bases, with 6 bases sitting between them.

The chain couples TRBV11-2 to TRBJ2-7, with unresolved D. Trimming removed 0 bases at V and 2 bases at J, with 11 bases between. Germline CDR1 and CDR2: SGHAT and FQNNGV. The length of the CDR3 is 15 residues. CDR3 in DNA: TGTGCCAGCAGCTTAGAGGTAACATCGCCCTACGAGCAGTACTTC. Translating it yields CASSLEVTSPYEQYF.

This clone was recorded a few times. At the DNA level, this CDR3 is encoded by other sequences in the same sample as well. The CDR3 nucleotides are TGCGCCAGCAGCCTTGGACTAGCCACAGATACGCAGTATTTT. Its translation is CASSLGLATDTQYF. V usage is TRBV5-1 and J usage is TRBJ2-3; 8 bases map to TRBD2. This CDR3 spans 14 amino acids. The V and J ends lost 4 bases and 2 bases, in that order; junction bases with no gene match: 3. CDR1 SGHRS and CDR2 YFSETQ come from the germline V gene.

The chain couples TRBV5-1 to TRBJ2-5; TRBD1 matches 9 bases. After removal of 4 bases from V and 5 bases from J, the junction contained 9 bases not matched to a gene. The CDR3 covers 15 residues. Per the germline V gene, CDR1 is SGHRS and CDR2 is YFSETQ. CDR3 nucleotides: TGCGCCAGCAGCCTCCCGGGACAGGGTGACGAGACCCAGTACTTC. This encodes CASSLPGQGDETQYF.

V and J are TRBV5-1 and TRBJ2-3, with 7 bases fitting TRBD2. The CDR3 extends over 16 amino acids. The germline V gene has CDR1 SGHRS and CDR2 YFSETQ. With V trimmed by 2 bases and J by 4 bases, 10 bases remained unmatched. The CDR3 DNA reads TGCGCCAGCAGCTTATTAAGCGGGGAGGTCCCAGATACGCAGTATTTT. It encodes CASSLLSGEVPDTQYF.

V is TRBV9 and J is TRBJ2-1; TRBD2 agrees at 12 bases. Germline loops: CDR1 SGDLS, CDR2 YYNGEE. The CDR3 contains 15 residues. V dropped 4 bases and J dropped 6; count of bases not matched to a gene: 5. The CDR3 spells CASSTLAGGLNEQFF. The CDR3 coding sequence is TGTGCCAGCAGCACCCTAGCGGGAGGGCTCAATGAGCAGTTCTTC.

The chain uses TRBV5-1 and TRBJ2-5; no definite D call. The CDR3 spans 13 residues. Trimming took off 3 bases at V and 2 bases at J, with 8 bases between the two ends. The germline V gene encodes CDR1 SGHRS and CDR2 YFSETQ. Written as DNA, the CDR3 is TGCGCCAGCAGCTCCATGCAACAAGAGACCCAGTACTTC. Translating gives CASSSMQQETQYF.

CDR3 loop: CAWSVPRLAGSYNEQFF. CDR3 sequence (DNA): TGTGCCTGGAGTGTACCCCGACTAGCGGGCTCCTACAATGAGCAGTTCTTC. The chain is built from TRBV30 and TRBJ2-1; 10 positions agree with TRBD2. The CDR3 spans 17 residues. V lost 0 bases, J lost 0 bases, and 5 bases stayed unmatched. The germline V gene encodes CDR1 GTSNPN and CDR2 SVGIG (reference sequence).

The chain joins TRBV10-2 to TRBJ2-1; 9 nucleotides agree with TRBD2. CDR3 length: 16 amino acids. Germline V lookup: CDR1 WSHSY, CDR2 SAAADI. Trimming took 0 bases from V and 3 from J; bases not matched to a gene: 3. The CDR3 spells CASSESTSGLYNEQFF. In nucleotides, the CDR3 is TGCGCCAGCAGTGAGTCGACTAGCGGTCTCTACAATGAGCAGTTCTTC.

The chain employs TRBV12-3 or TRBV12-4 and TRBJ1-2; TRBD1 aligns across 7 bases. After removal of 4 bases from V and 4 bases from J, the junction contained 0 bases not matched to a gene. This CDR3 is 12 amino acids long. Here the CDR3 reads CASSSGGYGYTF. The CDR3 coding sequence is TGTGCCAGCAGTTCAGGGGGCTATGGCTACACCTTC.

The J gene is TRBJ2-7, the V gene TRBV4-3, with no clear D. CDR1 and CDR2 from the germline V gene are LGHNA and YSLEER. Trimming removed 1 base at V and 0 bases at J, with 7 bases between. The CDR3 extends over 14 amino acids. The CDR3 nucleotides are TGCGCCAGCAGCCAAGTCGAGAGCTCCTACGAGCAGTACTTC. It translates to CASSQVESSYEQYF.

The chain joins TRBV6-6 to TRBJ2-6, with 7 bases aligning to TRBD1. Germline values: CDR1 MNHNY, CDR2 SVGAGI (reference sequence). With V trimmed by 9 bases and J by 0 bases, 8 bases remained unmatched. The CDR3 contains 16 residues. Here the CDR3 reads CASQDRMSSGANVLTF. For the CDR3, the DNA is TGTGCCAGTCAGGACAGGATGAGCTCTGGGGCCAACGTCCTGACTTTC.

CDR3 region: CASSGPGTVNSPLHF. The CDR3 bases are TGTGCCAGCAGCGGCCCCGGGACAGTTAATTCACCCCTCCACTTT. This chain connects TRBV7-2 to TRBJ1-6, with TRBD1 matching over 7 bases. Germline V gene lookup returns CDR1 SGHTA and CDR2 FQGNSA. The CDR3 is made up of 15 amino acids. V was clipped by 5 bases and J by 6 bases; unmatched bases: 7.

This chain connects TRBV9 to TRBJ2-7; D is perhaps TRBD2 (7 bases). Germline V gives CDR1 SGDLS, CDR2 YYNGEE. V lost 4 bases and J 0 bases, leaving 17 bases between the germline ends. The CDR3 consists of 16 residues. CDR3 nucleotides: TGTGCCAGCAGCCCCGAGGGGGGGGTCTACTCCTACGAGCAGTACTTC. This sequence encodes CASSPEGGVYSYEQYF.